These 11 T cell receptor beta chains originate from one sample sequenced in a study of T cell clonality in common variable immunodeficiency. Whole-study findings and limits: Reportedly, TCR beta sequences from common variable immunodeficiency showed fewer deletions and N-nucleotide insertions.

Assay: immunoSEQ multiplex PCR; the TCRdb copy retains only in-frame clones and omits some. In total the sample includes 20,000 to 25,000 clones, none of them seen once. No antigen has been assigned to these receptors. Material for sequencing was peripheral blood mononuclear cells. Receptor source: a human donor with common variable immunodeficiency.

Within the sample, this clone is medium-sized. The CDR3 goes on 3 residues after the read ends, and that part is filled in from the germline J gene. The V call is TRBV7-2, the J call TRBJ2-5, with 7 bases that match TRBD2. This CDR3 spans 15 amino acids. The germline V gene has CDR1 SGHTA and CDR2 FQGNSA. V lost 1 base, J lost 4 bases, and 6 bases stayed unmatched. CDR3 DNA (partial): TGTGCCAGCAGCTTAGGGACTAGGGATGGAGAGACC. It translates to CASSLGTRDGET. The whole CDR3 region reads CASSLGTRDGETQYF.

This clone appeared many times. The read ends 3 residues early relative to the CDR3; the germline J gene fills the gap. The J gene is TRBJ1-2, the V gene TRBV18; TRBD1 is a possible D gene (5 bases). CDR3 length: 16 residues. V was trimmed by 3 bases and J by 4 bases, leaving 18 bases between them. The germline V gene has CDR1 KGHSH and CDR2 LQKENI. The CDR3 protein is CASSPLGTAEGYGYTF. The sequenced CDR3 bases are TGTGCCAGCTCACCTCTCGGGACTGCGGAAGGCTATGGC.

This clone counts as medium-sized (0.01 to 0.1%). Sequencing ends 3 residues short of the CDR3 end; the germline J gene provides the rest. The V call is TRBV20-1, the J call TRBJ2-7, with TRBD1 identical over 7 bases. Germline V gene lookup returns CDR1 DFQATT and CDR2 SNEGSKA (reference sequence). J gave up 2 bases and V 5 bases, and 6 bases lay outside the gene matches. The CDR3 extends over 13 amino acids. The part of the CDR3 DNA that was read is TGCAGTGCTCAGACAGGGAGCCCCTACGAG. Protein sequence: CSAQTGSPYE. In full, the CDR3 reads CSAQTGSPYEQYF.

This clone was observed many times. Read coverage stops 3 residues before the CDR3 terminus; the germline J gene supplies the remainder. V and J are TRBV5-1 and TRBJ2-3, with 8 bases aligning to TRBD2. Trimming cost V 0 bases and J 0 bases; bases outside gene matches: 3. Germline V gene lookup returns CDR1 SGHRS and CDR2 YFSETQ. The CDR3 extends over 16 amino acids. CDR3 amino acids: CASSLAGGASTDTQYF. CDR3 DNA (partial): TGCGCCAGCAGCTTGGCCGGGGGGGCCAGCACAGATACG.

The sample holds many counts of this clone. The read halts 3 residues ahead of the CDR3 end, with the missing end drawn from the germline J gene. The rearrangement joins TRBV15 to TRBJ2-1; 15 bases line up with TRBD2. Trimming removed 1 base from V and 0 bases from J; junction bases left unmatched: 10. Germline CDR1 reads LNHNV; CDR2 reads YYDKDF (reference sequence). The CDR3 totals 21 residues. CDR3 bases read: TGTGCCACCAGCAGAGGAAGGGGACTAGCGGGGGGTGGGAGCTCCTACAATGAG. Protein sequence: CATSRGRGLAGGGSSYNE. The full CDR3 is CATSRGRGLAGGGSSYNEQFF.

This clone was seen at least ten times. The missing CDR3 end, 3 residues past where the read stops, is filled in from the germline J gene. The chain couples TRBV5-1 to TRBJ2-2, with a tentative D call TRBD1 (5 bases). Germline-derived CDR1 and CDR2 are SGHRS and YFSETQ. Trimming cost V 2 bases and J 2 bases, with 7 bases left between them. The CDR3 extends over 14 amino acids. The CDR3 sequence: CASSFDSNTGELFF. Partial CDR3 DNA: TGCGCCAGCAGCTTTGACAGCAACACCGGGGAG.

A few counts support this clone. The read stops 3 residues short of the end of the CDR3; the missing end is completed from the germline J gene. The chain uses TRBV10-2 and TRBJ2-3, with TRBD1 as a possible D gene (5 bases). CDR3 length: 14 residues. V lost 0 bases and J 4 bases, leaving 8 bases between the germline ends. CDR1 is WSHSY, CDR2 SAAADI, per germline. The CDR3 DNA, read in part, is TGCGCCAGCAGTGAGTCCCAGGGCGCAGATACG. It encodes CASSESQGADT. The full CDR3 protein reads CASSESQGADTQYF.

This clone was detected ten times or more. The observed sequence ends 3 residues before the CDR3 terminus, with the missing tail filled in from the germline J gene. The chain has TRBV5-1 and TRBJ1-1, with 12 bases fitting TRBD1. CDR1 is SGHRS, CDR2 YFSETQ, per germline. The CDR3 sequence is 13 residues long. The CDR3 DNA, read in part, is TGCGCCAGCAGCGCCCGGGACAGGGGGCCT. Translating gives CASSARDRGP. The entire CDR3 protein is CASSARDRGPAFF.

This clone was recorded many times. The read terminates 3 residues ahead of where the CDR3 ends, so the germline J gene completes it. The J gene is TRBJ2-1, the V gene TRBV5-4, with 9 bases matching TRBD1. Germline CDR1 is SGHNT and CDR2 is YYREEE (reference sequence). J gave up 2 bases and V 5 bases, and 8 bases lay outside the gene matches. This CDR3 region has 16 residues. CDR3 bases read: TGTGCCAGCAGTTTAAAACGACAGGGGGCCTACAATGAG. It encodes CASSLKRQGAYNE. The CDR3 in its entirety is CASSLKRQGAYNEQFF.

This clone was counted ten times or more. The missing CDR3 end, 3 residues past where the read stops, is filled in from the germline J gene. This chain joins TRBV5-1 and TRBJ1-1; no definite D call. The CDR3 extends over 12 amino acids. Between the trimmed V and J ends, which lost 7 bases and 6 bases, there was a span of 13 bases. CDR1 is SGHRS and CDR2 is YFSETQ in the germline V gene. Partial CDR3 DNA: TGCGCCAGCTCCAGGCCTGGGCCTGAA. Translating gives CASSRPGPE. In full, the CDR3 reads CASSRPGPEAFF.

In this sample, this clone turned up many times. Sequencing ends 3 residues short of the CDR3 end; the germline J gene provides the rest. The chain is built from TRBV7-9 and TRBJ1-2, with TRBD1 as a possible D gene (5 bases). Trimming took 4 bases from V and 7 from J, leaving 16 bases between them. Germline lookup yields CDR1 SEHNR and CDR2 FQNEAQ (reference sequence). The CDR3 is 14 residues long. The DNA read from the CDR3 is TGTGCCAGCAGCTCAAACGACAGACCTTCTGGC. Protein: CASSSNDRPSG. The entire CDR3 sequence reads CASSSNDRPSGYTF. The full variable domain, rest sourced from reference TRBV7-9 and TRBJ1-2, is DTGVSQNPRHKITKRGQNVTFRCDPISEHNRLYWYRQTLGQGPEFLTYFQNEAQLEKSRLLSDRFSAERPKGSFSTLEIQRTEQGDSAMYLCASSSNDRPSGYTFGSGTRLTVV.